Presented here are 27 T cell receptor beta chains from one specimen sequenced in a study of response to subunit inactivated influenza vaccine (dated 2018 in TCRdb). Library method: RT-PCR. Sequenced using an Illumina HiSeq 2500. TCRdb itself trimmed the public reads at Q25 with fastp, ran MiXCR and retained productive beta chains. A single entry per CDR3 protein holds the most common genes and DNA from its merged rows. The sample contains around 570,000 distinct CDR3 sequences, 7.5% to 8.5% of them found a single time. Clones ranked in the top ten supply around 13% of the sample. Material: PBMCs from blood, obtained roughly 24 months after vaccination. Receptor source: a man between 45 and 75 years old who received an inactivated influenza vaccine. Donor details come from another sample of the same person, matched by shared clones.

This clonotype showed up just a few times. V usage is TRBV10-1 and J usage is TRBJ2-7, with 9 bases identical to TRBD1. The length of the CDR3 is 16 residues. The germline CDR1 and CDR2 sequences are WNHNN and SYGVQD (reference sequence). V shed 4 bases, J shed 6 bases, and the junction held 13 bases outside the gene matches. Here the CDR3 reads CASSATPGQGVFEQYF. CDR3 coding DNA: TGCGCCAGCAGTGCAACACCGGGACAGGGTGTTTTCGAGCAGTACTTC.

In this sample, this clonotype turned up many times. The CDR3 DNA sequence: TGTGCCAGCGGGTATCGAGGCGGTGAGCAGTTCTTC. Its translation is CASGYRGGEQFF. The chain links TRBV27 to TRBJ2-1; D uncertain. CDR3 size: 12 residues. Germline V gene sequence: CDR1 MNHEY, CDR2 SMNVEV (reference sequence). V was pared by 8 bases and J by 9 bases, with 14 bases between.

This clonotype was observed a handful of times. DNA for the CDR3: TGTGCCAGCAGTTTAGCGCTAGCGGGATACTCCTACGAGCAGTACTTC. Its protein product is CASSLALAGYSYEQYF. V gene TRBV12-3 or TRBV12-4 combines with J gene TRBJ2-7; 9 nucleotides agree with TRBD2. The CDR3 is 16 residues long. Trimming at V came to 0 bases and at J to 0 bases, leaving 3 bases not matched to a gene.

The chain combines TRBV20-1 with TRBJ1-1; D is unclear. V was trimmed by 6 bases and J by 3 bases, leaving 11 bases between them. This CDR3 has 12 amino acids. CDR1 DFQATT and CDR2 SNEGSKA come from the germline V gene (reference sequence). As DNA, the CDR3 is TGCAGTGCGAGCTCCATGGACACTGAAGCTTTCTTT. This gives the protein CSASSMDTEAFF.

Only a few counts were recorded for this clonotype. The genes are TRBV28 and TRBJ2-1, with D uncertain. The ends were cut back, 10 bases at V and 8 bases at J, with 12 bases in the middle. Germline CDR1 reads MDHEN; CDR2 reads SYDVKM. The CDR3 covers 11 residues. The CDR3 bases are TGTGCCACCCGACTTGGCGATGAGCAGTTCTTC. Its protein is CATRLGDEQFF.

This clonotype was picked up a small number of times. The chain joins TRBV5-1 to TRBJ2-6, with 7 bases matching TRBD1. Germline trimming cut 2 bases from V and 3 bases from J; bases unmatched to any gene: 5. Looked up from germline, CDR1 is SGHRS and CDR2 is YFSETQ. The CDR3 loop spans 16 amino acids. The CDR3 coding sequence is TGCGCCAGCAGCTTTTTAGGGGGCAGTGGGGCCAACGTCCTGACTTTC. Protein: CASSFLGGSGANVLTF.

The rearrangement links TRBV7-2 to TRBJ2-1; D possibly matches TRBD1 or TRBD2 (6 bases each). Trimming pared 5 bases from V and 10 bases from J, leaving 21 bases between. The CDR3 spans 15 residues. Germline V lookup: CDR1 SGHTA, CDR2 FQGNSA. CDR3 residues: CASSPSGYGGAEQFF. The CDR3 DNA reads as TGTGCCAGCAGCCCTTCGGGCTACGGGGGCGCAGAGCAGTTCTTC.

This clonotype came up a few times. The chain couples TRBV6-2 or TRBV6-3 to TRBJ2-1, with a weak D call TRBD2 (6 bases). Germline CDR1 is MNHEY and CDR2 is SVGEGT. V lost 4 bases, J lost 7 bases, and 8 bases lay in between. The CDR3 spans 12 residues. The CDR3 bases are TGTGCCAGCAGTTTTCTAGCGAATGAGCAGTTCTTC. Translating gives CASSFLANEQFF.

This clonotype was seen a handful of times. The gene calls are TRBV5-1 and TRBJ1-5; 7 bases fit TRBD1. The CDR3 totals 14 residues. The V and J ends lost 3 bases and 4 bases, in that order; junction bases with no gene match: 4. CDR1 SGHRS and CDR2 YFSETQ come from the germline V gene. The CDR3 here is CASSSGQSNQPQHF. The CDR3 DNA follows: TGCGCCAGCAGCTCGGGACAGTCGAATCAGCCCCAGCATTTT.

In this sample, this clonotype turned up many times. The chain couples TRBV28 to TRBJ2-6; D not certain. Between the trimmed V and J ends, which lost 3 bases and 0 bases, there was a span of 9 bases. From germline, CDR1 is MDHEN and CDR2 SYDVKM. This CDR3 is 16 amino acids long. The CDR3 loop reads CASSLTPGSGANVLTF. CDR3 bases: TGTGCCAGCAGTTTGACCCCAGGCTCTGGGGCCAACGTCCTGACTTTC.

The CDR3 DNA reads as TGTGCCAGCAGCCAACAGAAATCCTATGGCTACACCTTC. It specifies CASSQQKSYGYTF. This chain connects TRBV6-2 or TRBV6-3 to TRBJ1-2; no clear D. This CDR3 has 13 amino acids. Between the trimmed V and J ends, which lost 6 bases and 4 bases, there was a span of 12 bases. Germline values: CDR1 MNHEY, CDR2 SVGEGT.

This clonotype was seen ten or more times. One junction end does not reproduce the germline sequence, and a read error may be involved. DNA for the CDR3: TGTGCCAGCAGCCTAGCGGGACCCTCCTACGAGCAGTACTTC. Translation: CASSLAGPSYEQYF. This chain uses TRBV7-8 with TRBJ2-7; 9 bases fit TRBD2. Germline-derived CDR1 and CDR2 are SGHVS and FQNEAQ. The CDR3 totals 14 residues.

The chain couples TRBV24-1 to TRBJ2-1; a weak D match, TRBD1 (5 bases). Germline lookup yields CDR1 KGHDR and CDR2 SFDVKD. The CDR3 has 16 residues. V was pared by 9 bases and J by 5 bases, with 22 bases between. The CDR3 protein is CATADPGLGANNEQFF. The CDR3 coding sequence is TGTGCCACCGCCGACCCCGGGTTAGGGGCGAACAATGAGCAGTTCTTC.

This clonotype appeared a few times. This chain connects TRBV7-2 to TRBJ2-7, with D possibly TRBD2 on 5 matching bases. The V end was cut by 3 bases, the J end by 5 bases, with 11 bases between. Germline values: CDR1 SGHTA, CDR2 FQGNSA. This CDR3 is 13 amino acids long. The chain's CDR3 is CASSLGSGNEQYF. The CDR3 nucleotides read TGTGCCAGCAGCTTGGGCTCGGGAAACGAGCAGTACTTC.

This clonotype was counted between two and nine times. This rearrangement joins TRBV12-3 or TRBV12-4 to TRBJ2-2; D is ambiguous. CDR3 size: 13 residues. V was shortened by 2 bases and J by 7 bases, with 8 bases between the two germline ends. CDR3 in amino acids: CASSLNSIGELFF. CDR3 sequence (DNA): TGTGCCAGCAGTTTAAATAGCATCGGGGAGCTGTTTTTT.

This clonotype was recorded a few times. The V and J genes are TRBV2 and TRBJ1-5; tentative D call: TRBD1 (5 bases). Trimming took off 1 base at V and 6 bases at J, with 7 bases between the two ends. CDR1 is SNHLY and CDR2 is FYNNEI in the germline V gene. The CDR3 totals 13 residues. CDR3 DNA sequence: TGTGCCAGCAGTGAAGGGGGCTCTCAGCCCCAGCATTTT. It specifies CASSEGGSQPQHF. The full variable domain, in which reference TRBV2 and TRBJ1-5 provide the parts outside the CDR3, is EPEVTQTPSHQVTQMGQEVILRCVPISNHLYFYWYRQILGQKVEFLVSFYNNEISEKSEIFDDQFSVERPDGSNFTLKIRSTKLEDSAMYFCASSEGGSQPQHFGDGTRLSIL.

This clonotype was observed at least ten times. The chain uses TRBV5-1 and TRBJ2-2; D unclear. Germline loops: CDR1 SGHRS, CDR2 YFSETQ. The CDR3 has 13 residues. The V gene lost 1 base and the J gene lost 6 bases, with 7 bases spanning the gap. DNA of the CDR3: TGCGCCAGCAGCTTGAGTAGGGCCGGGGAGCTGTTTTTT. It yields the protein CASSLSRAGELFF.

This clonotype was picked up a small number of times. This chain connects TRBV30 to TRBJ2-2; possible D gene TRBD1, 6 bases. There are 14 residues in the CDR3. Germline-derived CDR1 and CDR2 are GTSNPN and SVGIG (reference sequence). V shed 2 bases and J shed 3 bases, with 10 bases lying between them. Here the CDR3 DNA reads TGTGCCTGGAGTCGAGGGACACACACCGGGGAGCTGTTTTTT. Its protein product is CAWSRGTHTGELFF. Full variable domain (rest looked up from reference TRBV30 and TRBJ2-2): SQTIHQWPATLVQPVGSPLSLECTVEGTSNPNLYWYRQAAGRGLQLLFYSVGIGQISSEVPQNLSASRPQDRQFILSSKKLLLSDSGFYLCAWSRGTHTGELFFGEGSRLTVL.

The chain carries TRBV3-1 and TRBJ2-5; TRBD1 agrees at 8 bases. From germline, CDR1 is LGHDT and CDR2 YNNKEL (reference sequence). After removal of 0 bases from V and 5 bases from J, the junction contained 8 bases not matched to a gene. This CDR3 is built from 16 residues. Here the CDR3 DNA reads TGTGCCAGCAGCCAAGACCCAGGGGGCGCGGTGGAGACCCAGTACTTC. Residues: CASSQDPGGAVETQYF.

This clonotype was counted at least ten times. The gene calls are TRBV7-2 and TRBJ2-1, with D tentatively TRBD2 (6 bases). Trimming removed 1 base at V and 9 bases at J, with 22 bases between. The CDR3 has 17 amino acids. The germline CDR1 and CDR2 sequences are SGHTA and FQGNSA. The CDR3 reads CASSLVIRDSSGSEQFF. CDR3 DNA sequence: TGTGCCAGCAGCTTAGTTATTAGGGACTCCTCAGGGAGTGAGCAGTTCTTC.

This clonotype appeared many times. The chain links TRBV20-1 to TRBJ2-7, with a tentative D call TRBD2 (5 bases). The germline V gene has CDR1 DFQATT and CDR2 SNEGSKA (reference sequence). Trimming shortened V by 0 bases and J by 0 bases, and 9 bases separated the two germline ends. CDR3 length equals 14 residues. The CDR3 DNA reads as TGCAGTGCTAGAGATCGGGGTAGCTCCTACGAGCAGTACTTC. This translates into CSARDRGSSYEQYF.

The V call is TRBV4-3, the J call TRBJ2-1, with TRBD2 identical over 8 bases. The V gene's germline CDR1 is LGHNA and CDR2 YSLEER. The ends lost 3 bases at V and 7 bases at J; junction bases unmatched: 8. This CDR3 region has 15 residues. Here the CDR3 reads CASSHRAGGWNEQFF. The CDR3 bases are TGCGCCAGCAGCCACAGGGCGGGGGGATGGAATGAGCAGTTCTTC.

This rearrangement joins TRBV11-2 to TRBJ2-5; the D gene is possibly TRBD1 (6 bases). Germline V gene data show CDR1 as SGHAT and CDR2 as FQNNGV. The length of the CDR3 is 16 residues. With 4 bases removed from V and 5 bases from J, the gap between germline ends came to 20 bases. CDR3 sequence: CASSSDMAGVWETQYF. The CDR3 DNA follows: TGTGCCAGCAGCTCAGATATGGCAGGGGTATGGGAGACCCAGTACTTC.

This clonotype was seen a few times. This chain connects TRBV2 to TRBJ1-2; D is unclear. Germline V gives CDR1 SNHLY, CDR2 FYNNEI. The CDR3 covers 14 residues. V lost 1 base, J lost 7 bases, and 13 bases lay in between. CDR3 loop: CASSEGWSASGYTF. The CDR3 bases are TGTGCCAGCAGTGAAGGGTGGTCGGCCAGTGGCTACACCTTC.

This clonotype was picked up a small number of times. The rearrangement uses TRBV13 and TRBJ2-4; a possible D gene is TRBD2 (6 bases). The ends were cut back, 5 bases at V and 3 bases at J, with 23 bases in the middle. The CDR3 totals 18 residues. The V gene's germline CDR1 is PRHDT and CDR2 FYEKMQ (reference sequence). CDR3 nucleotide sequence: TGTGCCAGCAGCAACACCCGGGACTCCTATCCAAACAAAAACATTCAGTACTTC. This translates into CASSNTRDSYPNKNIQYF.

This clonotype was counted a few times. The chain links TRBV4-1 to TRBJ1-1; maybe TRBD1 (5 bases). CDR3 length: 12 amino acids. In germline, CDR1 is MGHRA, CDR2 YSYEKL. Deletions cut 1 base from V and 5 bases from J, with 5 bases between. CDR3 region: CASSQGTTEAFF. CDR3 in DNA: TGCGCCAGCAGCCAAGGGACAACTGAAGCTTTCTTT.

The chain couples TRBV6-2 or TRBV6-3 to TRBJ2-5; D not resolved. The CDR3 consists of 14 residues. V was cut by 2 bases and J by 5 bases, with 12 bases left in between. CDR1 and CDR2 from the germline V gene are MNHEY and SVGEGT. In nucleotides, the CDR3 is TGTGCCAGCAGTTACGGACGTGCCCGGGAGACCCAGTACTTC. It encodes CASSYGRARETQYF.